The next 14 T cell receptor beta chains were all read from a single sample in a study of molecular identifiers for immune sequencing clone quantification. TCRdb passed the PCR reads through MiXCR, listing each CDR3 protein once. The repertoire holds 300,000 to 400,000 distinct CDR3 sequences, with roughly 23% as singletons. Source material: naive CD8+ T cells from blood, with Jurkat cell RNA spiked in. Documented subset: FACS-sorted CD8+CD4-CCR7+CD45RA+ naive T cells. Receptors originate from a human donor in good health. Some libraries in this study had Jurkat cell RNA spiked in.

The V call is TRBV19, the J call TRBJ2-7; D unclear. V lost 5 bases and J lost 6, with 8 bases in between. This CDR3 comprises 11 residues. Germline CDR1 reads LNHDA; CDR2 reads SQIVND (reference sequence). CDR3 sequence reads: CASSLFGEQYF. CDR3 coding DNA: TGTGCCAGTAGTTTATTCGGCGAGCAGTACTTC.

This clonotype has more than one count but fewer than ten. The J gene is TRBJ2-3, the V gene TRBV20-1; weak D call: TRBD2 (5 bases). Germline CDR1 reads DFQATT; CDR2 reads SNEGSKA (reference sequence). This CDR3 comprises 19 residues. Between the trimmed V and J ends, which lost 3 bases and 0 bases, there was a span of 25 bases. The CDR3, as DNA: TGCAGTGCTAGCGGCTTTATACGGGGAGATCTCTCTAGCACAGATACGCAGTATTTT. Amino acid sequence: CSASGFIRGDLSSTDTQYF.

To note about this clonotype: A much larger clone lies a single base off, so this may be a read error. The gene calls are TRBV4-1 and TRBJ2-5; D gene unclear. Germline V gene sequence: CDR1 MGHRA, CDR2 YSYEKL. The CDR3 runs to 13 residues. Trimming took off 3 bases at V and 5 bases at J, with 10 bases between the two ends. CDR3 amino acids: CASSHANGETQYF. The CDR3, as DNA: TGCGCCAGCAGCCACGCCAACGGCGAGACCCAGTACTTC.

As concerns this clonotype: A much larger clone is a single base away; this may be a read error. This chain joins TRBV7-6 and TRBJ2-7; a weak D match, TRBD1 (5 bases). The CDR3 sequence is 13 residues long. Per the germline V gene, CDR1 is SGHVS and CDR2 is FNYEAQ. The CDR3 loop is CVSSSDSYYEQYF. The CDR3 bases are TGTGTCAGCAGCTCCGACAGCTACTACGAGCAGTACTTC.

The chain has TRBV7-9 and TRBJ1-5; no reliable D call. The CDR3 extends over 14 amino acids. Germline CDR1 reads SEHNR; CDR2 reads FQNEAQ (reference sequence). The germline V and J ends were trimmed by 5 bases and 2 bases, with 10 bases remaining between them. The CDR3 nucleotides read TGTGCCAGCAGCCCCACTTCTGGCAATCAGCCCCAGCATTTT. Encoded protein: CASSPTSGNQPQHF.

As to this clonotype: A much more abundant neighbour one base away suggests this may be a read error. The CDR3 spells CASTPSSADTQYF. The CDR3 DNA reads TGTGCCAGCACCCCCAGCAGCGCAGATACGCAGTATTTT. The chain has TRBV28 and TRBJ2-3; D is unclear. In germline, CDR1 is MDHEN, CDR2 SYDVKM. The CDR3 sequence is 13 residues long. Trimming removed 7 bases from V and 4 bases from J, with 12 bases in between.

Notes on this clonotype: A much larger clone differs from this one at a single base, so this may be a read error. V and J are TRBV4-1 and TRBJ1-1; tentatively, D is TRBD1 (6 bases). Looked up from germline, CDR1 is MGHRA and CDR2 is YSYEKL. This CDR3 region has 14 residues. The DNA of the CDR3 is TGCACCAGCAGCCGGACAGTAGCGGTCACTGAAGCTTTCTTT. Translation gives CTSSRTVAVTEAFF.

As regards this clonotype: One base away lies a much larger clone, so this may be a sequencing read error. V gene TRBV5-4 combines with J gene TRBJ1-1, with a tentative D call TRBD1 (6 bases). CDR1 is SGHNT, CDR2 YYREEE, per germline (reference sequence). The CDR3 length is 13 residues. DNA of the CDR3: TGTGCCAACAGCTCCTGGACAGAGGGTGAAGCTTTCTTT. This codes for CANSSWTEGEAFF.

The chain couples TRBV7-2 to TRBJ1-5; 8 positions match TRBD1. V dropped 5 bases and J dropped 9; count of bases not matched to a gene: 15. The CDR3 is 16 amino acids. Germline lookup yields CDR1 SGHTA and CDR2 FQGNSA. In DNA form, the CDR3 reads TGTGCCAGCAGCCCGGAGGGTTCAGGGGGCGGTCGGCCCCAGCATTTT. Its translation: CASSPEGSGGGRPQHF. The full variable domain, completed using reference TRBV7-2 and TRBJ1-5, is GAGVSQSPSNKVTEKGKDVELRCDPISGHTALYWYRQSLGQGLEFLIYFQGNSAPDKSGLPSDRFSAERTGGSVSTLTIQRTQQEDSAVYLCASSPEGSGGGRPQHFGDGTRLSIL.

This clonotype was picked up one time. A read error is possible here, since a much larger clone lies one base away. The chain carries TRBV7-6 and TRBJ2-7; D is possibly TRBD1 (5 bases). Germline V CDR1 and CDR2: SGHVS, FNYEAQ. The V gene lost 1 base and the J gene lost 3 bases, with 13 bases spanning the gap. CDR3 length: 15 amino acids. CDR3 loop: CASSLGADRSYEQYF. The CDR3 DNA is TGTGCCAGCAGCTTAGGAGCAGACAGAAGCTACGAGCAGTACTTC.

In its sample, this clonotype was seen a few times. The chain is built from TRBV5-4 and TRBJ2-2; maybe TRBD2 (5 bases). Germline CDR1 is SGHNT and CDR2 is YYREEE (reference sequence). The V and J ends lost 4 bases and 1 base respectively, with 17 bases between them. This CDR3 region has 17 residues. The CDR3 DNA reads as TGTGCCAGCAGCGGCACACCTGGACTCTTGAACACCGGGGAGCTGTTTTTT. Amino acids: CASSGTPGLLNTGELFF.

A few counts support this clonotype. This chain joins TRBV24-1 and TRBJ2-1, with TRBD2 matching 14 bases. CDR3 length: 15 amino acids. With 3 bases clipped from V and 8 bases from J, the junction kept 2 bases outside the gene matches. Per the germline V gene, CDR1 is KGHDR and CDR2 is SFDVKD. CDR3 region: CATSDPGLAGDEQFF. The CDR3 DNA is TGTGCCACCAGTGATCCGGGACTAGCGGGGGATGAGCAGTTCTTC.

On this clonotype: Given a much more abundant clone one base away, this may be a read error. This chain joins TRBV7-6 and TRBJ1-1; no definite D call. Per the germline V gene, CDR1 is SGHVS and CDR2 is FNYEAQ. The V end lost 5 bases, the J end lost 1 base, and 14 bases lay between the germline ends. The length of the CDR3 is 15 residues. The CDR3 DNA follows: TGTGCCAGCAGCGCTCTGACGGATAAGAACACTGAAGCTTTCTTT. Translating gives CASSALTDKNTEAFF.

Worth noting for this clonotype: At one end, the junction sequence differs from germline, possibly due to a read error. The CDR3 protein is CASSQGRLSDTQCF. DNA for the CDR3: TGTGCCAGCAGCCAGGGACGCTTATCAGATACGCAGTGTTTT. V usage is TRBV5-3 and J usage is TRBJ2-3, with D perhaps TRBD1 or TRBD2 (5 bases each). TRBV5-3 carries the ORF label, with uncertain function. The CDR3 covers 14 residues.